This T cell receptor beta chain emerged from a study of cytomegalovirus exposure and HLA in healthy donors. Study at large: The Caucasian-associated ancestry cluster contained about four fifths of the 300 to 450 genotyped donors. Study observations and caveats: One cluster of highly shared sequence variants probably arose as a sequencing artifact.

V was pared by 5 bases and J by 7 bases, with 18 bases of the junction left unmatched. This CDR3 comprises 19 residues. Germline V gene sequence: CDR1 SGHTA, CDR2 FQGNSA. This clone was counted only a few times. Its antigen is still unknown. The PCR made use of 60 Vbeta and 13 Jbeta primers. The repertoire was sequenced with immunoSEQ multiplex PCR; TCRdb's copy has only in-frame clones and lacks some. This table holds approximately 190,000 clones, 82% found once. Sequenced: PBMCs. This clonotype was sampled from a boy between 2 and 10 years old in good health and CMV-seronegative. The V and J genes are TRBV7-2 and TRBJ2-3; TRBD2 agrees at 13 bases. CDR3 nucleotide sequence: TGTGCCAGCAGCCCCATAGGACTAGCGGGGGTCTTCACGGGGAATACGCAGTATTTT. Translated: CASSPIGLAGVFTGNTQYF.